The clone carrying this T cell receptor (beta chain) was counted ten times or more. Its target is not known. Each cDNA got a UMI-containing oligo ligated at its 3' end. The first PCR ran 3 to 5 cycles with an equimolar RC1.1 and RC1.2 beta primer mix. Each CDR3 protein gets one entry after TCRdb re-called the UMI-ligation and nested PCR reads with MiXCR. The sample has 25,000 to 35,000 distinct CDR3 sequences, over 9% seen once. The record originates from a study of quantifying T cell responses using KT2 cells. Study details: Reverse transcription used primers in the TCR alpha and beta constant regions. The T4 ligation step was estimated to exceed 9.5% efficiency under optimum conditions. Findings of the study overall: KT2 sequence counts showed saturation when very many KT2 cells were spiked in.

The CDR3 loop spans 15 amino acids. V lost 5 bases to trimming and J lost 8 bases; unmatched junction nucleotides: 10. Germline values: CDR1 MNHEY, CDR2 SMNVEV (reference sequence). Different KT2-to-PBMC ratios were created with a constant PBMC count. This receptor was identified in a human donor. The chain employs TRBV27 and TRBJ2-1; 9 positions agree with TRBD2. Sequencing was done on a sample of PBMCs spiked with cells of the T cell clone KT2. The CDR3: CASSILAGVGDEQFF. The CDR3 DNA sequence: TGTGCCAGCAGTATTTTAGCGGGAGTGGGCGATGAGCAGTTCTTC.